This T cell receptor (beta chain) stems from a study of T cell changes during pregnancy in multiple sclerosis. The repertoire was sequenced with immunoSEQ multiplex PCR; TCRdb's copy has only in-frame clones and lacks some. The table has tens of thousands of clones, almost 95% seen once. The sequence was collected from a female donor with multiple sclerosis, enrolled in a pregnancy study. The source material was CD4+ T cells from peripheral blood mononuclear cells, sampled in the third trimester of pregnancy.

The CDR3 sequence: CATSSLAVQFF. The CDR3 DNA sequence: TGTGCCACCAGCTCACTAGCGGTCCAGTTCTTC. The rearrangement uses TRBV15 and TRBJ2-1; 8 positions agree with TRBD2. Germline CDR1 reads LNHNV; CDR2 reads YYDKDF (reference sequence). The length of the CDR3 is 11 residues. The V and J ends lost 5 bases and 13 bases, in that order; junction bases with no gene match: 4.